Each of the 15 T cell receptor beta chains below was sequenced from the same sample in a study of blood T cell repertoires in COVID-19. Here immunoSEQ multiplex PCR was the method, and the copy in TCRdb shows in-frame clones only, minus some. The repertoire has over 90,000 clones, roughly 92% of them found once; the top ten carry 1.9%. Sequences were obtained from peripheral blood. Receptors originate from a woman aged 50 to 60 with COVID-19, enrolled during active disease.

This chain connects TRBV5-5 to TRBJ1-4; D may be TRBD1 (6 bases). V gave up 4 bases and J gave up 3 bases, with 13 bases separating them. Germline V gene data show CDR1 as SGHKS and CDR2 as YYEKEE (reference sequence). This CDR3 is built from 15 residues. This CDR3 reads CASSGGQVPNEKLFF. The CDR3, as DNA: TGTGCCAGCAGCGGGGGACAAGTTCCTAATGAAAAACTGTTTTTT.

In nucleotides, the CDR3 is TGTGCCAGCTCACCAGGGACAGGGGCGAGCCCGGCAATTGGGCAGTTCTTC. Residues: CASSPGTGASPAIGQFF. This chain uses TRBV18 with TRBJ2-1; 10 bases line up with TRBD1. Unmatched junction bases numbered 16, after V lost 2 bases and J lost 12 bases. The CDR3 is 17 residues long. Germline V lookup: CDR1 KGHSH, CDR2 LQKENI.

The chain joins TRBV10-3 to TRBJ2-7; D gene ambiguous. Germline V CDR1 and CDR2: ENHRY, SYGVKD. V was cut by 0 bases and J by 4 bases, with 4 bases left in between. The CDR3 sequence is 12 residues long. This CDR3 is CAISESTYEQYF. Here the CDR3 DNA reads TGTGCCATCAGTGAGTCGACATACGAGCAGTACTTC.

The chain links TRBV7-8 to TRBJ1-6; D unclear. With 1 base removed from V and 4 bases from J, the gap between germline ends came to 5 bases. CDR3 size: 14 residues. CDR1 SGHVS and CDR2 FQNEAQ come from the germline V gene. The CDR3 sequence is CASSLDSYNSPLHF. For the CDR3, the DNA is TGTGCCAGCAGCTTAGACAGTTATAATTCACCCCTCCACTTT.

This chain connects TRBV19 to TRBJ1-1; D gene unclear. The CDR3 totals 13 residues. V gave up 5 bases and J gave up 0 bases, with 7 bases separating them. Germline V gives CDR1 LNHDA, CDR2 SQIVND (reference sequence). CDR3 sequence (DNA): TGTGCCAGTAGTCTCCAGTTGAACACTGAAGCTTTCTTT. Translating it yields CASSLQLNTEAFF.

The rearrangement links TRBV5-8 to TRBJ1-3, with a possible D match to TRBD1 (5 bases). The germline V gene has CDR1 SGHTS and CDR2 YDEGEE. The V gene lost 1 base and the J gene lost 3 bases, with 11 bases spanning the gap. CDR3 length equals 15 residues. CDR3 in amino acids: CASSLRSGLGNTIYF. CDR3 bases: TGTGCCAGCAGCTTGCGTTCGGGACTTGGAAACACCATATATTTT.

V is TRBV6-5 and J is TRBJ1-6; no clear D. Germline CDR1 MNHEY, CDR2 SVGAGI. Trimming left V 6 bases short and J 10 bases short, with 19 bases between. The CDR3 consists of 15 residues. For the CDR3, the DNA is TGTGCCAGCAGCCCCTCCCCCTTTGTGGAGTCACCCCTCCACTTT. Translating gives CASSPSPFVESPLHF.

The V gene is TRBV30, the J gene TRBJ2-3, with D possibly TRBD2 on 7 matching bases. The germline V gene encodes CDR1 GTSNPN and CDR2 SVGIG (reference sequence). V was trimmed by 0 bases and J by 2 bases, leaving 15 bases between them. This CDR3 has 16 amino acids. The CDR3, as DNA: TGTGCCTGGAGTGTAGGGGGGGGACTAATCACAGATACGCAGTATTTT. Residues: CAWSVGGGLITDTQYF.

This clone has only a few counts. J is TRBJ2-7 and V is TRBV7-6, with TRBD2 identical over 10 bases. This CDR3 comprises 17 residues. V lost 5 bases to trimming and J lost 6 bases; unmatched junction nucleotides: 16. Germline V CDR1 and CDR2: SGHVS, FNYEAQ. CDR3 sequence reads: CASSLLGRIAGGGEQYF. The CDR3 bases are TGTGCCAGCAGCCTCCTAGGGAGGATAGCGGGGGGAGGCGAGCAGTACTTC.

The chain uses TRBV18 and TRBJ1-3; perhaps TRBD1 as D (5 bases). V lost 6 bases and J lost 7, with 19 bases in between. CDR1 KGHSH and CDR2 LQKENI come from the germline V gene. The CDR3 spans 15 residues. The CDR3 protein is CASSPNRGGTNTIYF. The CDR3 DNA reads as TGTGCCAGCTCCCCCAATCGGGGGGGGACGAACACCATATATTTT.

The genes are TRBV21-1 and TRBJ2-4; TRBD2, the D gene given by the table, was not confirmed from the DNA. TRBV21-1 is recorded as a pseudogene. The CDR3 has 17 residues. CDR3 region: CASSSLYELLAKNIQYF. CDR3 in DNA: TGTGCCAGCAGCTCCCTTTACGAACTCCTAGCCAAAAACATTCAGTACTTC.

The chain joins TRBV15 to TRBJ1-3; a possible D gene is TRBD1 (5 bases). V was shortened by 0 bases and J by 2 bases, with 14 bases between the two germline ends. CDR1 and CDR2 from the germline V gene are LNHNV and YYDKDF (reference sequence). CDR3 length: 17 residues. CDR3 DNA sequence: TGTGCCACCAGCAGAGATCGGGGGGGTGTGACTGGAAACACCATATATTTT. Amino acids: CATSRDRGGVTGNTIYF.

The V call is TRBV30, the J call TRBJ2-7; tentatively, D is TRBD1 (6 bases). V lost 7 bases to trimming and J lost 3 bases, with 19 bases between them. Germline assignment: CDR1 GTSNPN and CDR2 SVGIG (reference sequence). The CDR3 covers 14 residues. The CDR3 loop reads CAYQDWDKDYEQYF. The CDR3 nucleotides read TGTGCCTACCAGGACTGGGACAAAGACTACGAGCAGTACTTC.

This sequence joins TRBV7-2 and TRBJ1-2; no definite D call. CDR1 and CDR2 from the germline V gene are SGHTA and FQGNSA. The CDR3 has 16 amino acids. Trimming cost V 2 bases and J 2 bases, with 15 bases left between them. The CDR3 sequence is CASSLIRTVLNYGYTF. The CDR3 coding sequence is TGTGCCAGCAGCTTAATCAGGACTGTCTTGAACTATGGCTACACCTTC.

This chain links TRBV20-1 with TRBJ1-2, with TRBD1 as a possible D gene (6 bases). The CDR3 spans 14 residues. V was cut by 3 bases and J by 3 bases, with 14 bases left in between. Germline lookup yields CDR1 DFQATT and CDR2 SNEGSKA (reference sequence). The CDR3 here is CSASHTDRYYGYTF. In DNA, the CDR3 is TGCAGTGCTAGTCATACTGACAGGTACTATGGCTACACCTTC.